The sequence of this T cell receptor (beta chain) was determined in a study of radiation and T cells in renal cell carcinoma. Findings and caveats of the study: In blood, top tumor clones expanded by 2 weeks, shrinking by 4.

Sequenced by immunoSEQ multiplex PCR; TCRdb stores in-frame clones only, minus some. This table holds fewer than 200,000 clones, roughly nine tenths found once. Time point of the sample: blood 4 weeks post-SBRT, at nephrectomy. Sample treatment: 15 Gy SBRT to primary tumor, nephrectomy 4 weeks later. Radiation-treated patients gave blood at baseline, week 2 and week 4. Note on this clone: Its antigen is as yet unknown.

Source: blood, taken from a patient whose treatment included radiotherapy and nephrectomy. The receptor was isolated from a woman in her forties or fifties with renal cell carcinoma.

The CDR3 DNA is TGTGCCAGCAGTGAAGAAGGGACTAGCGTCAATGAGCAGTTCTTC. Its protein is CASSEEGTSVNEQFF. The chain has TRBV2 and TRBJ2-1, with TRBD2 matching over 10 bases. The CDR3 contains 15 residues. With V trimmed by 1 base and J by 6 bases, 3 bases remained unmatched. Germline assignment: CDR1 SNHLY and CDR2 FYNNEI.